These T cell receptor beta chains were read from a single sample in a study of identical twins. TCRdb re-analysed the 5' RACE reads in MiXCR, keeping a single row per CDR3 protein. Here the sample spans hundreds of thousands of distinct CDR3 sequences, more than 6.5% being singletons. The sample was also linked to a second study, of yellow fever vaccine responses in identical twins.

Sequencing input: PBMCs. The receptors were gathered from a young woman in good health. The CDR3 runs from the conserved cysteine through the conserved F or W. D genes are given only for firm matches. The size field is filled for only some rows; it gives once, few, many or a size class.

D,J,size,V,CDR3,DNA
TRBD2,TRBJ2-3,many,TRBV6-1,CATTPTSRGVRDTQYF,TGTGCCACCACCCCTACTTCGCGGGGGGTCAGAGATACGCAGTATTTT
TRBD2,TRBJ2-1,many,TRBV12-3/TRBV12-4,CASKKGGSSYNEQFF,TGTGCCAGCAAAAAGGGAGGGAGCTCCTACAATGAGCAGTTCTTC
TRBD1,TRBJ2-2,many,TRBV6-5,CASSYSGTGDTGELFF,TGTGCCAGCAGTTATTCCGGGACAGGGGACACCGGGGAGCTGTTTTTT
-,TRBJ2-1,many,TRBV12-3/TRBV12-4,CASSLDAEVYNEQFF,TGTGCCAGCAGTTTGGACGCGGAAGTTTACAATGAGCAGTTCTTC
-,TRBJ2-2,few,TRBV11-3,CASSLNRLANTGELFF,TGTGCCAGCAGCTTAAACCGACTCGCGAACACCGGGGAGCTGTTTTTT
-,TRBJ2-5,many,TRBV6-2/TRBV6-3,CASSYSRTKGETQYF,TGTGCCAGCAGTTACTCTCGGACAAAGGGAGAGACCCAGTACTTC
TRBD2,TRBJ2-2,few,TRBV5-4,CASSTYSGIDGELFF,TGTGCCAGCAGCACCTATAGCGGGATTGACGGGGAGCTGTTTTTT
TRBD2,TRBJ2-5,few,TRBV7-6,CAVGGSSGQTRETQYF,TGTGCCGTCGGTGGATCTAGCGGTCAAACCCGAGAGACCCAGTACTTC
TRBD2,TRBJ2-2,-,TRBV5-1,CASRTTSGSGGELFF,TGCGCCAGCAGAACGACTAGCGGGAGTGGCGGGGAGCTGTTTTTT
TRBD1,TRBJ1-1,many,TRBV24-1,CATRPSGGSTEAFF,TGTGCCACCAGGCCCTCAGGGGGAAGCACTGAAGCTTTCTTT
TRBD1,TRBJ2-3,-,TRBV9,CASSAPDRDFTDTQYF,TGTGCCAGCAGCGCTCCGGACAGGGATTTCACAGATACGCAGTATTTT
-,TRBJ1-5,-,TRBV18,CASSPTSQPQHF,TGTGCCAGCTCACCAACCAGTCAGCCCCAGCATTTT
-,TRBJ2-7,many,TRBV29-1,CSVEGLTEQYF,TGCAGCGTTGAAGGATTAACCGAGCAGTACTTC
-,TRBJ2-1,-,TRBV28,CASSLEQSSSSYNEQFF,TGTGCCAGCAGTTTAGAACAGTCCTCGAGCTCCTACAATGAGCAGTTCTTC
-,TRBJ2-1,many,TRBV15,CATSRLNEQFF,TGTGCCACCAGCCGACTCAATGAGCAGTTCTTC
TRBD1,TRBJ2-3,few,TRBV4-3,CASSLASGTGDLPSTDTQYF,TGCGCCAGCAGCCTAGCGAGTGGGACAGGGGACCTCCCTAGCACAGATACGCAGTATTTT
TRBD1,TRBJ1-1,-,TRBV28,CASSLSGQGLMKDTEAFF,TGTGCCAGCAGTTTATCCGGACAGGGATTGATGAAGGACACTGAAGCTTTCTTT
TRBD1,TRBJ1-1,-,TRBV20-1,CSAPSDREGTEAFF,TGCAGTGCCCCCTCGGACAGGGAGGGCACTGAAGCTTTCTTT
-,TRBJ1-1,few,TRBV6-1,CASSPMVSNTEAFF,TGTGCCAGCAGCCCGATGGTATCGAACACTGAAGCTTTCTTT
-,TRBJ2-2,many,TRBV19,CASSPGELFF,TGTGCCAGTAGTCCCGGGGAGCTGTTTTTT
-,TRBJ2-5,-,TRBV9,CASSVGIGERQETQYF,TGTGCCAGCAGCGTAGGAATCGGAGAGCGGCAAGAGACCCAGTACTTC
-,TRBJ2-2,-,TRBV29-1,CSVEHSSGELFF,TGCAGCGTCGAACACAGCTCCGGGGAGCTGTTTTTT
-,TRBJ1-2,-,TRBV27,CASSPYSGGYTF,TGTGCCAGCAGTCCTTACTCGGGAGGCTACACCTTC
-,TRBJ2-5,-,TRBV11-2,CASRRRGVGETQYF,TGTGCCAGCAGGAGGAGAGGGGTTGGGGAGACCCAGTACTTC
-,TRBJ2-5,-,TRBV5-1,CASKPSPARQETQYF,TGCGCCAGCAAGCCCTCTCCGGCCAGACAAGAGACCCAGTACTTC
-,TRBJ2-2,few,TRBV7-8,CASSLYLAGRPLVTGELFF,TGTGCCAGCAGCCTCTACCTCGCAGGGAGGCCACTTGTCACCGGGGAGCTGTTTTTT
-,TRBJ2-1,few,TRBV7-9,CASSAGHKGDNEQFF,TGTGCCAGCAGCGCGGGACACAAAGGCGACAATGAGCAGTTCTTC
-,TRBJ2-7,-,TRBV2,CASSEGYRTPSYEQYF,TGTGCCAGCAGTGAAGGGTACAGGACGCCCTCCTACGAGCAGTACTTC
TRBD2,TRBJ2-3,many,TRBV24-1,CATSDPGLAGAHGTDTQYF,TGTGCCACCAGTGATCCTGGACTAGCGGGAGCTCACGGCACAGATACGCAGTATTTT
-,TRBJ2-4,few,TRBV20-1,CSARDEGLAKNIQYF,TGCAGTGCTAGAGATGAGGGGCTAGCCAAAAACATTCAGTACTTC
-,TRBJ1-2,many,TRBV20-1,CSASDRGYGYTF,TGCAGTGCTTCGGACCGCGGCTATGGCTACACCTTC
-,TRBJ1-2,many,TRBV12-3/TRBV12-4,CASSSFTGNGYTF,TGTGCCAGCAGTTCATTTACAGGGAATGGCTACACCTTC
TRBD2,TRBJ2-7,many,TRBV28,CASTRTSGSIYEQYF,TGTGCCAGCACCAGGACTAGCGGGAGTATCTACGAGCAGTACTTC
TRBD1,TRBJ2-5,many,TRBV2,CASRKSGTEQETQYF,TGTGCCAGCAGAAAGTCCGGGACAGAACAAGAGACCCAGTACTTC
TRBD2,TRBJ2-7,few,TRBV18,CASSPGTSGSYWEQYF,TGTGCCAGCTCACCAGGGACTAGCGGGAGCTATTGGGAGCAGTACTTC
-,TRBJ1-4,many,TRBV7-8,CASSPHRAHMAANEKLFF,TGTGCCAGCAGCCCCCACCGGGCCCACATGGCTGCTAATGAAAAACTGTTTTTT
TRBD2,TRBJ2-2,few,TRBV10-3,CAISELGLGGNTGELFF,TGTGCCATCAGTGAGCTGGGACTAGGGGGAAACACCGGGGAGCTGTTTTTT